Described below is a single TCR beta chain sequence and its context. Its target is not known. The sample comes from a study of T cell responses to AZD1222 COVID-19 vaccine. Study conclusions and caveats: Vaccine-associated CD4 TCRs spanned spike, dominant at 160-218 and 743-854. There were repertoire samples only from the period after the peak T cell response. Baseline testing showed seropositivity in only a handful of AZD1222 recipients.

Generated by immunoSEQ multiplex PCR, the TCRdb table keeps only in-frame clones and is missing some. The sample has about 160,000 clones; around 93% are singletons. CDR1 and CDR2 from the germline V gene are SGHRS and YFSETQ. The CDR3 runs to 16 residues. The germline V and J ends were trimmed by 3 bases and 3 bases, with 19 bases remaining between them. Specimen: peripheral blood, collected on day 0 of AZD1222 vaccination. This TCR was recovered from an adult in good health. V usage is TRBV5-1 and J usage is TRBJ2-7, with D possibly called TRBD1 or TRBD2 (5 bases each). CDR3 amino acids: CASSSLGDRTYYEQYF. The CDR3 DNA sequence: TGCGCCAGCAGCTCCCTTGGGGACCGAACCTACTACGAGCAGTACTTC.